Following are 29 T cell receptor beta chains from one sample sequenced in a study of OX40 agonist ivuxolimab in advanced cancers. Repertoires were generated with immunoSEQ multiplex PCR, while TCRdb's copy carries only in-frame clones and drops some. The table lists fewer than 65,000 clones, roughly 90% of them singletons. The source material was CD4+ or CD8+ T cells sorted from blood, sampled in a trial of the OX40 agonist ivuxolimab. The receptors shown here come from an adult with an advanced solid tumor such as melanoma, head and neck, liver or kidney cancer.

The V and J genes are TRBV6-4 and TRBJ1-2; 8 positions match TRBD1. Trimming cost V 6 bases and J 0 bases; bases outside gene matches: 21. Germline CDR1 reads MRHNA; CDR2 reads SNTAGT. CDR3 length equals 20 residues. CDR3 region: CASRSWVLDRVDLANYGYTF. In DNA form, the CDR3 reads TGTGCCAGCAGAAGTTGGGTTCTGGACAGGGTTGACTTAGCTAACTATGGCTACACCTTC.

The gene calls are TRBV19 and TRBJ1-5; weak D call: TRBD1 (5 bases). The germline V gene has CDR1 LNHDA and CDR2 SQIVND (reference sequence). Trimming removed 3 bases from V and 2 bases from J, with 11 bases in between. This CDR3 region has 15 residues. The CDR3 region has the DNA TGTGCCAGTAGTATCCTTAGAGGGGGCAATCAGCCCCAGCATTTT. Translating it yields CASSILRGGNQPQHF.

CDR3 region: CAISGTSGISNTQYF. The CDR3 DNA is TGTGCCATCAGTGGGACTAGCGGGATTTCTAATACGCAGTATTTT. V gene TRBV10-3 combines with J gene TRBJ2-3; 12 bases match TRBD2. The germline V gene has CDR1 ENHRY and CDR2 SYGVKD. After removal of 4 bases from V and 7 bases from J, the junction contained 6 bases not matched to a gene. The CDR3 loop spans 15 amino acids.

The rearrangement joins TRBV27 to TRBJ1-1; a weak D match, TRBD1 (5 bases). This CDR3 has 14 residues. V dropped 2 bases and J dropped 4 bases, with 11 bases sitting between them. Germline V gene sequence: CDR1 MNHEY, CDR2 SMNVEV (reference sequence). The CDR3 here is CASSLGRVGTEAFF. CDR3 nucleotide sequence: TGTGCCAGCAGTTTAGGCAGGGTCGGCACTGAAGCTTTCTTT.

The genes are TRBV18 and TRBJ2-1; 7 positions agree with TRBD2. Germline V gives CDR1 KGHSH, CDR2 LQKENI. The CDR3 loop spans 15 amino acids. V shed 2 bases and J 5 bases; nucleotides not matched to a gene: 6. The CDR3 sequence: CASSPFTGGDNEQFF. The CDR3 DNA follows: TGTGCCAGCTCACCATTTACGGGGGGAGACAATGAGCAGTTCTTC.

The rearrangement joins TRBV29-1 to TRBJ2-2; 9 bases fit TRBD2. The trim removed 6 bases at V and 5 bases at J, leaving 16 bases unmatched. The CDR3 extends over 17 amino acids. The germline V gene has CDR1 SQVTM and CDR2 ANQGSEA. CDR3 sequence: CSVSSRGGRARTGELFF. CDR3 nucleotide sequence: TGCAGCGTCTCCTCGAGGGGCGGGAGGGCCAGGACCGGGGAGCTGTTTTTT.

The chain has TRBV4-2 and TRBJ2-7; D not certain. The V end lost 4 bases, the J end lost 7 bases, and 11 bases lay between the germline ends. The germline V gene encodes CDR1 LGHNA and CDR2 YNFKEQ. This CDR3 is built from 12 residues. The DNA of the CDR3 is TGTGCCAGCAGCCGACTGGGTGTGGAGCAGTACTTC. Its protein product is CASSRLGVEQYF.

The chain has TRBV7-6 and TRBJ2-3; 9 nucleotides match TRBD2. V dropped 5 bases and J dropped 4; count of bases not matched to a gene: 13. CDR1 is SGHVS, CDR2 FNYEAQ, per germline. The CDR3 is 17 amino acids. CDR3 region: CASSRGRTSETADTQYF. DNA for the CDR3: TGTGCCAGCAGCCGAGGGAGGACTAGCGAGACTGCAGATACGCAGTATTTT.

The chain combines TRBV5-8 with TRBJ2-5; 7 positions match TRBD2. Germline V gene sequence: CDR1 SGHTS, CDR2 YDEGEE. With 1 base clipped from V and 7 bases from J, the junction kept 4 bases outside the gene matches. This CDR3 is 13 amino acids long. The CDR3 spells CASSLTSEGTQYF. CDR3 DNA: TGTGCCAGCAGCTTGACTAGCGAGGGGACCCAGTACTTC.

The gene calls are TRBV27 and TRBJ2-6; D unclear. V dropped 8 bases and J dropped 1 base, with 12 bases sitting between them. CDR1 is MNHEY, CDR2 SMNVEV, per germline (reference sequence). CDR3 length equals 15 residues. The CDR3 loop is CASRPLVSGANVLTF. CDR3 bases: TGTGCCAGCCGTCCCCTTGTTTCTGGGGCCAACGTCCTGACTTTC.

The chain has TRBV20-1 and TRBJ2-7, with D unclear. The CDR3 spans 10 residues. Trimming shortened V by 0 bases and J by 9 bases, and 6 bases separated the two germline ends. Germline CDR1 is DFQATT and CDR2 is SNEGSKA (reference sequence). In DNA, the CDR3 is TGCAGTGCTAGAGAAGAGTGGCAGTACTTC. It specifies CSAREEWQYF.

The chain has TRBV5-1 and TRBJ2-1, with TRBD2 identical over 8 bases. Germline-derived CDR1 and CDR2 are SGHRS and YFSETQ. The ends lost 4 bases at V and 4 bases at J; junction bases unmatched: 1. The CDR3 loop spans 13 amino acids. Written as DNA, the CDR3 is TGCGCCAGCAGCGGGACTAGATACAATGAGCAGTTCTTC. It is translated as CASSGTRYNEQFF.

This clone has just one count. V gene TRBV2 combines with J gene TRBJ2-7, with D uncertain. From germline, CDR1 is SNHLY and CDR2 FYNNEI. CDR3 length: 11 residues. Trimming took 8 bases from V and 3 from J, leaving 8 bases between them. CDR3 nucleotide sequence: TGTGCCAGCGGATCTTTCTACGAGCAGTACTTC. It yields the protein CASGSFYEQYF.

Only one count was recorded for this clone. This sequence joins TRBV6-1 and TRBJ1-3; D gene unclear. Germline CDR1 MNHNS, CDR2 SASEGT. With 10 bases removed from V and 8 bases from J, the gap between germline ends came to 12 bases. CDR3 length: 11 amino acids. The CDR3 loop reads CATTLGDTIYF. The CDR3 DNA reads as TGTGCCACCACTCTTGGGGACACCATATATTTT.

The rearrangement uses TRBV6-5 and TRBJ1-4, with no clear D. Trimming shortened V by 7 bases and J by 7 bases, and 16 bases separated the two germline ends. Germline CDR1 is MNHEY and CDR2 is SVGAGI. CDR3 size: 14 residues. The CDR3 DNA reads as TGTGCCAGCACCTCTCTTATGGCCGGTGAAAAACTGTTTTTT. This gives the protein CASTSLMAGEKLFF.

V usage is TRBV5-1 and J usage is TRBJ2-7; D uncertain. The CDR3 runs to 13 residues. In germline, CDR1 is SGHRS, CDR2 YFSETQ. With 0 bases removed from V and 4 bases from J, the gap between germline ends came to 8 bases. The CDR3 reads CASSLDRKYEQYF. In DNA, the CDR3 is TGCGCCAGCAGCTTGGACAGAAAATACGAGCAGTACTTC. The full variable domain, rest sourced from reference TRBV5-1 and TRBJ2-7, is KAGVTQTPRYLIKTRGQQVTLSCSPISGHRSVSWYQQTPGQGLQFLFEYFSETQRNKGNFPGRFSGRQFSNSRSEMNVSTLELGDSALYLCASSLDRKYEQYFGPGTRLTVT.

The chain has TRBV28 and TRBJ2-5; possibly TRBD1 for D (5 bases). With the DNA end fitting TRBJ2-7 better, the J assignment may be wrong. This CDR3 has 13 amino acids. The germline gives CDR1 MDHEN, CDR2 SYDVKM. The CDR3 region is CASSLGKGYEQYF. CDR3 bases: TGTGCCAGCAGTTTGGGGAAGGGGTACGAGCAGTACTTC.

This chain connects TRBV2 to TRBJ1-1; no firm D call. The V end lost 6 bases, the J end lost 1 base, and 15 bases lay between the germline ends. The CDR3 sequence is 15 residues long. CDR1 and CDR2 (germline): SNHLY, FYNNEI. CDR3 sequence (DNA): TGTGCCAGCAGACCCTATACAGTTTCGAACACTGAAGCTTTCTTT. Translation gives CASRPYTVSNTEAFF. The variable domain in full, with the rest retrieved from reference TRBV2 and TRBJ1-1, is EPEVTQTPSHQVTQMGQEVILRCVPISNHLYFYWYRQILGQKVEFLVSFYNNEISEKSEIFDDQFSVERPDGSNFTLKIRSTKLEDSAMYFCASRPYTVSNTEAFFGQGTRLTVV.

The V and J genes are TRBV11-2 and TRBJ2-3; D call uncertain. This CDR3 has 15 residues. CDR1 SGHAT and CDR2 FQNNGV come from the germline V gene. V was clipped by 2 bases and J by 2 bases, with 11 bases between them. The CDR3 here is CASSLFSANTDTQYF. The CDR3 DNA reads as TGTGCCAGCAGCTTATTTTCTGCCAACACAGATACGCAGTATTTT.

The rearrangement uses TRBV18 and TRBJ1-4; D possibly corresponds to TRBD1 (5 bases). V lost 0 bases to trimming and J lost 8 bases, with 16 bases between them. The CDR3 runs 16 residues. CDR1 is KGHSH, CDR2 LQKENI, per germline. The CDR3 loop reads CASSPPVRGLGEKLFF. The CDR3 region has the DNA TGTGCCAGCTCACCACCGGTACGGGGCCTAGGGGAAAAACTGTTTTTT.

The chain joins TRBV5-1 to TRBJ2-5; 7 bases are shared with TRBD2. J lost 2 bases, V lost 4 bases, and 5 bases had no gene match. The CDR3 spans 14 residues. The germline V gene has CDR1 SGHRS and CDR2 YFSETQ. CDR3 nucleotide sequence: TGCGCCAGCAGCCCCCTGGGGGGGCAAGAGACCCAGTACTTC. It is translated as CASSPLGGQETQYF.

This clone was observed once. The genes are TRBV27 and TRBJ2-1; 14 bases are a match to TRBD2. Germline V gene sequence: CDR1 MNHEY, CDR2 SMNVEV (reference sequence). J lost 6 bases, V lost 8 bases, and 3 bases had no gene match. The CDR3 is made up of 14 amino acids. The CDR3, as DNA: TGTGCCAGCCACGGACTAGCGGGGGGCAATGAGCAGTTCTTC. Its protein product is CASHGLAGGNEQFF.

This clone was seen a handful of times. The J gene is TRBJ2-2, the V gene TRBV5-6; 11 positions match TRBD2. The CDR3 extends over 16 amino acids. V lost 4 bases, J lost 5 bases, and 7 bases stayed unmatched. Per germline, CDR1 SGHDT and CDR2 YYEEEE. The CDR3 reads CASSGLAGGGTGELFF. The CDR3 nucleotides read TGTGCCAGCAGCGGGCTAGCGGGAGGCGGAACCGGGGAGCTGTTTTTT.

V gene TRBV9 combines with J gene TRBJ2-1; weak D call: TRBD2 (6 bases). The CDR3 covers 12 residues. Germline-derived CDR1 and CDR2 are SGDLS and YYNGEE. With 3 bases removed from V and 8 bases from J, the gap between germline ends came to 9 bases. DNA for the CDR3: TGTGCCAGCAGCGGGGGACTGTATGAGCAGTTCTTC. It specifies CASSGGLYEQFF.

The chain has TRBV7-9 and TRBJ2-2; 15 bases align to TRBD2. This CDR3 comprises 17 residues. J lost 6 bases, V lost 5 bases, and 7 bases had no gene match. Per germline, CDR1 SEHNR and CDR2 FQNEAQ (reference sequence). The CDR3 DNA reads TGTGCCAGCAGCCCGTGGACTAGCGGGAGGGCGGCCGGGGAGCTGTTTTTT. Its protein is CASSPWTSGRAAGELFF.

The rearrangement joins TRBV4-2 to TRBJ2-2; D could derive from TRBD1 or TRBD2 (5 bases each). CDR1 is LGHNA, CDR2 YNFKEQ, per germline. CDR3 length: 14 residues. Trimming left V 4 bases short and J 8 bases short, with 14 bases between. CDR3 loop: CASSPQDGTGELFF. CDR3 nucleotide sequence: TGTGCCAGCAGCCCACAAGATGGGACGGGGGAGCTGTTTTTT.

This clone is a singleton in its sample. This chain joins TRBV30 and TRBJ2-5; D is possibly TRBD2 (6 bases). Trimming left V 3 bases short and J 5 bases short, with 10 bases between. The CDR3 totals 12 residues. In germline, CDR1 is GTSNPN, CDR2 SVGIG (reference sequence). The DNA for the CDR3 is TGTGCCTGGAGATTTGGGGGGGAGACCCAGTACTTC. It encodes CAWRFGGETQYF.

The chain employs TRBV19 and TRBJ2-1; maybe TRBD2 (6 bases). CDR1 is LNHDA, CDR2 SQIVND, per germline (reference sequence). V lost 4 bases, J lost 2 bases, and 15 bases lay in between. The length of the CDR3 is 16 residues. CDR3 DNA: TGTGCCAGTAGTAAGCAGCCTAGCGCAACCTACAATGAGCAGTTCTTC. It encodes CASSKQPSATYNEQFF. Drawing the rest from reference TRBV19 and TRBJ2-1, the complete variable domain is DGGITQSPKYLFRKEGQNVTLSCEQNLNHDAMYWYRQDPGQGLRLIYYSQIVNDFQKGDIAEGYSVSREKKESFPLTVTSAQKNPTAFYLCASSKQPSATYNEQFFGPGTRLTVL.

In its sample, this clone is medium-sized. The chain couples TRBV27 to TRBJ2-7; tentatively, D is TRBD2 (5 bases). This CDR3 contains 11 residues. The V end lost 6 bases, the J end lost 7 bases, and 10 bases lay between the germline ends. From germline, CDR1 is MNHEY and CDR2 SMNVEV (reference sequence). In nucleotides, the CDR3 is TGTGCCAGCAGCTCGGGGTGGGAGCAGTACTTC. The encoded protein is CASSSGWEQYF.